This record looks at one T cell receptor beta chain sequence and its context. Method: immunoSEQ multiplex PCR; TCRdb's copy keeps in-frame clones and lacks some. The table records under 50,000 clones, more than 70% of them present only once. Treatment indicated: randomized to nivolumab then ipilimumab (arm A) or the reverse (arm B). This entry is derived from a study of sequential checkpoint blockade in melanoma. Germline V gene data show CDR1 as MNHEY and CDR2 as SMNVEV (reference sequence). The CDR3 is 15 amino acids. The ends lost 5 bases at V and 4 bases at J; junction bases unmatched: 7. This clonotype was sampled from a human donor with melanoma. This specimen was CD8+ T cells sorted from blood (inferred from file names), taken from a patient given nivolumab and ipilimumab in sequence. J is TRBJ2-2 and V is TRBV27; 7 nucleotides match TRBD2. The CDR3 loop reads CASSAQRDATGELFF. The CDR3 nucleotides read TGTGCCAGCAGTGCCCAGCGGGATGCCACCGGGGAGCTGTTTTTT.